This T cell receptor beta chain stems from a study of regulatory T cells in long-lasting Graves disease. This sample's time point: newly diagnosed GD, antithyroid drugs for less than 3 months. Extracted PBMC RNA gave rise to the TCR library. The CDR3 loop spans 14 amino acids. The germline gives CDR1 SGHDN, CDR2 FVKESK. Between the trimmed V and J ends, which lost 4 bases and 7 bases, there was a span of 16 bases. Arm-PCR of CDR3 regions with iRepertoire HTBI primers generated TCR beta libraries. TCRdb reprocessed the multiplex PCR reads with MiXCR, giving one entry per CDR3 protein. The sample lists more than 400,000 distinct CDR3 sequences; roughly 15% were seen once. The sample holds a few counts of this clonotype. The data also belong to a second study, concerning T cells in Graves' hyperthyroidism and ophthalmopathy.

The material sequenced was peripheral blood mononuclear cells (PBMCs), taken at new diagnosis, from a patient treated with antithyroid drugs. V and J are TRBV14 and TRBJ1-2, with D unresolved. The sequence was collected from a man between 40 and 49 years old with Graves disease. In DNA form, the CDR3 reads TGTGCCAGCAGCCCAACGGAGGGATGGGGTGGCTACACCTTC. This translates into CASSPTEGWGGYTF.